The 24 T cell receptor beta chains below come from one sample, sequenced in a study of beta chain features in type 1 diabetes. Study conclusions and caveats: Researchers report that Type 1 diabetes patients had moderately but significantly shorter TCRB CDR3s across all four CD4+ subsets.

Investigators reverse transcribed all isolated RNA, so they sequenced expressed TCRB transcripts. Clones were sequenced by immunoSEQ multiplex PCR, and TCRdb holds only the in-frame ones, with some missing. The table records 300,000 to 400,000 clones, 8% to 10% of them present only once. These TCRs' antigens remain unknown. Material for sequencing was central memory CD4+ T cells from blood. Every receptor here comes from a man younger than 45 with type 1 diabetes.

This clone was found a few times. The rearrangement links TRBV19 to TRBJ2-7; D possibly corresponds to TRBD2 (5 bases). The CDR3 is 14 amino acids. The germline V gene has CDR1 LNHDA and CDR2 SQIVND (reference sequence). V lost 10 bases and J lost 3, with 19 bases in between. CDR3 DNA sequence: TGTGCCACCCAACGGGGAATTCTAGGCTACGAGCAGTACTTC. Translated, it gives CATQRGILGYEQYF.

This clone was seen ten or more times. This chain joins TRBV12-5 and TRBJ1-1, with no clear D. V shed 1 base and J shed 2 bases, with 5 bases lying between them. The CDR3 totals 13 residues. CDR1 LGHNT and CDR2 FRNRAP come from the germline V gene. The CDR3 DNA reads TGTGCTAGTGGTTTGGAGGATAACACTGAAGCTTTCTTT. This gives the protein CASGLEDNTEAFF.

This clone was seen a few times. The V and J genes are TRBV28 and TRBJ2-3; 10 bases fit TRBD1. The trim removed 6 bases at V and 6 bases at J, leaving 6 bases unmatched. CDR3 size: 14 residues. The V gene's germline CDR1 is MDHEN and CDR2 SYDVKM. The CDR3 region is CASSTGQGFDTQYF. The CDR3 DNA sequence: TGTGCCAGCAGCACGGGACAGGGGTTCGATACGCAGTATTTT.

Ten or more counts support this clone. The gene calls are TRBV7-9 and TRBJ2-7; no clear D gene. Germline-derived CDR1 and CDR2 are SEHNR and FQNEAQ (reference sequence). Trimming removed 5 bases from V and 0 bases from J, with 17 bases in between. The CDR3 spans 16 residues. The CDR3 DNA sequence: TGTGCCAGCAGCCACCGTGGCGGACCAAGCTCCTACGAGCAGTACTTC. Amino acids: CASSHRGGPSSYEQYF.

A few counts support this clone. The chain joins TRBV27 to TRBJ2-5; no reliable D call. Per the germline V gene, CDR1 is MNHEY and CDR2 is SMNVEV (reference sequence). V was trimmed by 2 bases and J by 5 bases, leaving 12 bases between them. This CDR3 region has 14 residues. The CDR3: CASSLQRFRETQYF. For the CDR3, the DNA is TGTGCCAGCAGTTTACAGCGATTTCGGGAGACCCAGTACTTC.

This clone was detected only a few times. The chain has TRBV5-1 and TRBJ1-1; 7 bases match TRBD1. Germline V gene sequence: CDR1 SGHRS, CDR2 YFSETQ. This CDR3 is built from 14 residues. V shed 0 bases and J 4 bases; nucleotides not matched to a gene: 3. The CDR3 spells CASSLGTGLTEAFF. In nucleotides, the CDR3 is TGCGCCAGCAGCTTGGGGACAGGTCTCACTGAAGCTTTCTTT.

This clone has a handful of counts. Other DNA sequences in the sample encode the same CDR3. The gene calls are TRBV15 and TRBJ1-2, with TRBD1 as a possible D gene (5 bases). The CDR3 runs to 15 residues. Trimming removed 0 bases from V and 8 bases from J, with 16 bases in between. Looked up from germline, CDR1 is LNHNV and CDR2 is YYDKDF (reference sequence). The CDR3 sequence is CATSRDGRREGGYTF. Written as DNA, the CDR3 is TGTGCCACCAGCAGAGACGGTCGCAGGGAGGGGGGCTACACCTTC.

Only a few counts were recorded for this clone. V gene TRBV29-1 combines with J gene TRBJ2-1, with 13 bases that match TRBD2. Germline V gene data show CDR1 as SQVTM and CDR2 as ANQGSEA. The J segment lost 8 bases and the V segment lost 6 bases, leaving 10 bases of the junction unmatched. The CDR3 spans 15 residues. As DNA, the CDR3 is TGCAGCGTGGGGACTAGCGGGACGCGTGGCGATGAGCAGTTCTTC. Translated, it gives CSVGTSGTRGDEQFF.

The CDR3 here is CASSQELAGGGETQYF. CDR3 DNA: TGTGCCAGCAGCCAAGAATTAGCGGGAGGGGGGGAGACCCAGTACTTC. The chain combines TRBV4-2 with TRBJ2-5; 11 bases line up with TRBD2. Per germline, CDR1 LGHNA and CDR2 YNFKEQ. The CDR3 covers 16 residues. With 0 bases clipped from V and 5 bases from J, the junction kept 5 bases outside the gene matches.

This clone was picked up a small number of times. The V call is TRBV18, the J call TRBJ2-5; possibly TRBD2 for D (5 bases). This CDR3 is 13 amino acids long. CDR1 and CDR2 from the germline V gene are KGHSH and LQKENI. V lost 4 bases and J 2 bases, leaving 8 bases between the germline ends. The CDR3 nucleotides are TGTGCCAGCTCACTCGGGGTGCAAGAGACCCAGTACTTC. Translation: CASSLGVQETQYF.

This clone was observed a few times. The sample contains more than one DNA sequence encoding this CDR3. This chain links TRBV7-9 with TRBJ2-5; the D is unclear. The CDR3 contains 12 residues. In germline, CDR1 is SEHNR, CDR2 FQNEAQ (reference sequence). V was clipped by 1 base and J by 5 bases, with 5 bases between them. CDR3 sequence (DNA): TGTGCCAGCAGCTTAGTGGGCGAGACCCAGTACTTC. Amino acids: CASSLVGETQYF.

This clone was found a few times. J is TRBJ2-1 and V is TRBV29-1, with a tentative D call TRBD2 (6 bases). The CDR3 length is 15 residues. Germline CDR1 and CDR2: SQVTM and ANQGSEA. Trimming took off 4 bases at V and 4 bases at J, with 17 bases between the two ends. The CDR3, as DNA: TGCAGCGTTGTTTCCCCGGGACTCGTATACAATGAGCAGTTCTTC. Translating it yields CSVVSPGLVYNEQFF.

This clone has a handful of counts. The chain uses TRBV7-3 and TRBJ2-2, with 7 bases identical to TRBD1. Germline trimming cut 4 bases from V and 4 bases from J; bases unmatched to any gene: 6. This CDR3 contains 15 residues. CDR1 is SGHTA, CDR2 FQGTGA, per germline. CDR3 DNA sequence: TGTGCCAGCAGCTCGGGACAGCCTGGCACCGGGGAGCTGTTTTTT. This encodes CASSSGQPGTGELFF.

This chain connects TRBV28 to TRBJ2-3; D is possibly TRBD2 (6 bases). The length of the CDR3 is 15 residues. Germline CDR1 is MDHEN and CDR2 is SYDVKM. V dropped 6 bases and J dropped 1 base, with 14 bases sitting between them. The DNA for the CDR3 is TGTGCCAGCAGCTCTTACGGGGAGGGCACAGATACGCAGTATTTT. This encodes CASSSYGEGTDTQYF. Full variable domain (outside the CDR3, taken from reference TRBV28 and TRBJ2-3): DVKVTQSSRYLVKRTGEKVFLECVQDMDHENMFWYRQDPGLGLRLIYFSYDVKMKEKGDIPEGYSVSREKKERFSLILESASTNQTSMYLCASSSYGEGTDTQYFGPGTRLTVL.

This clone was detected only a few times. The chain carries TRBV9 and TRBJ1-1; weak D call: TRBD1 (5 bases). The germline V gene encodes CDR1 SGDLS and CDR2 YYNGEE. V was clipped by 5 bases and J by 6 bases, with 17 bases between them. The CDR3 contains 14 residues. CDR3 loop: CASRQIPWGSEAFF. CDR3 nucleotide sequence: TGTGCCAGCAGACAAATCCCCTGGGGGTCTGAAGCTTTCTTT.

In its sample, this clone was seen a few times. The V call is TRBV19, the J call TRBJ2-5, with 14 bases fitting TRBD2. J lost 5 bases, V lost 7 bases, and 9 bases had no gene match. Germline CDR1 LNHDA, CDR2 SQIVND (reference sequence). The CDR3 consists of 16 residues. The CDR3 coding sequence is TGTGCCAGTACGACTAGCGGGAGGGCCCGGGGGGAGACCCAGTACTTC. It specifies CASTTSGRARGETQYF.

A few counts support this clone. The chain couples TRBV6-5 to TRBJ2-3; 8 bases are shared with TRBD1. The J segment lost 3 bases and the V segment lost 2 bases, leaving 4 bases of the junction unmatched. Germline loops: CDR1 MNHEY, CDR2 SVGAGI. The CDR3 runs to 15 residues. CDR3 sequence reads: CASSYGQGGTDTQYF. DNA of the CDR3: TGTGCCAGCAGTTACGGACAGGGAGGAACAGATACGCAGTATTTT.

This clone was seen many times. The chain has TRBV5-1 and TRBJ2-3, with TRBD2 matching over 8 bases. V lost 1 base, J lost 4 bases, and 11 bases stayed unmatched. Per the germline V gene, CDR1 is SGHRS and CDR2 is YFSETQ. This CDR3 comprises 17 residues. The CDR3 here is CASSLRGAGVGPDTQYF. CDR3 nucleotides: TGCGCCAGCAGCTTGAGAGGAGCGGGAGTAGGGCCAGATACGCAGTATTTT.

This clone was found a few times. The V gene is TRBV4-2, the J gene TRBJ2-7; 7 positions match TRBD1. Germline trimming cut 4 bases from V and 2 bases from J; bases unmatched to any gene: 5. Germline lookup yields CDR1 LGHNA and CDR2 YNFKEQ. This CDR3 region has 14 residues. In DNA form, the CDR3 reads TGTGCCAGCAGCCCGTGGGACAGTCCCTACGAGCAGTACTTC. Amino acids: CASSPWDSPYEQYF.

The chain recombines TRBV28 with TRBJ1-1; D ambiguous. The V and J ends lost 6 bases and 0 bases respectively, with 11 bases between them. This CDR3 spans 14 amino acids. Germline assignment: CDR1 MDHEN and CDR2 SYDVKM. The DNA for the CDR3 is TGTGCCAGCAGCCTCATATACATGAACACTGAAGCTTTCTTT. This codes for CASSLIYMNTEAFF.

CDR3 in amino acids: CASSYWREGGIDTQYF. In DNA, the CDR3 is TGTGCCAGCAGCTATTGGCGGGAGGGAGGGATAGATACGCAGTATTTT. This chain uses TRBV27 with TRBJ2-3, with 9 bases identical to TRBD2. The germline CDR1 and CDR2 sequences are MNHEY and SMNVEV (reference sequence). V lost 6 bases to trimming and J lost 5 bases; unmatched junction nucleotides: 12. This CDR3 comprises 16 residues.

The chain recombines TRBV7-6 with TRBJ1-5; D is undetermined. Germline V gives CDR1 SGHVS, CDR2 FNYEAQ. The CDR3 sequence is 16 residues long. V gave up 2 bases and J gave up 4 bases, with 15 bases separating them. This CDR3 reads CASSLRAARENQPQHF. DNA for the CDR3: TGTGCCAGCAGCTTACGGGCCGCACGGGAGAATCAGCCCCAGCATTTT.

This clone was observed a few times. This chain links TRBV27 with TRBJ1-1, with D tentatively TRBD1 (5 bases). V lost 5 bases and J 10 bases, leaving 20 bases between the germline ends. Germline V lookup: CDR1 MNHEY, CDR2 SMNVEV (reference sequence). The CDR3 is made up of 14 amino acids. The CDR3 DNA reads as TGTGCCAGCAGTGCGGGAACGAGGGGACGGGGAGCTTTCTTT. Protein product: CASSAGTRGRGAFF.

J is TRBJ2-7 and V is TRBV7-2; D perhaps matches TRBD2 (6 bases). The CDR3 sequence is 15 residues long. Germline V CDR1 and CDR2: SGHTA, FQGNSA. Trimming took off 6 bases at V and 0 bases at J, with 15 bases between the two ends. For the CDR3, the DNA is TGTGCCAGCAGGTATGCTGGGACTGGCTCCTACGAGCAGTACTTC. It specifies CASRYAGTGSYEQYF.